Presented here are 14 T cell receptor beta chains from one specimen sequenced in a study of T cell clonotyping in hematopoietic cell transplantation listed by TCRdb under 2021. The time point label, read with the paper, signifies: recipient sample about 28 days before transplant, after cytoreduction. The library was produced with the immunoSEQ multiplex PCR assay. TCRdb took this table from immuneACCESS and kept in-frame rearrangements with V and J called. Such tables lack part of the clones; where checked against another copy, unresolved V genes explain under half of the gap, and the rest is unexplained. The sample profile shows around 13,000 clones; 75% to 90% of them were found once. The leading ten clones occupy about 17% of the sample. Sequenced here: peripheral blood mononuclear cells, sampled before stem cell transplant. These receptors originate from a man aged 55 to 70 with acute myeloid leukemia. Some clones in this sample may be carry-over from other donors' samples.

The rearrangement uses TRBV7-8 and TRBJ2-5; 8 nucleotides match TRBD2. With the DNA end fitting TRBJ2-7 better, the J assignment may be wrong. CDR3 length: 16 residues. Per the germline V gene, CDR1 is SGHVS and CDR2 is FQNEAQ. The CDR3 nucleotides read TGTGCCAGCAGCCCATTACTCGGGGGGGCGCGGAACGAGCAGTACTTC. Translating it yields CASSPLLGGARNEQYF.

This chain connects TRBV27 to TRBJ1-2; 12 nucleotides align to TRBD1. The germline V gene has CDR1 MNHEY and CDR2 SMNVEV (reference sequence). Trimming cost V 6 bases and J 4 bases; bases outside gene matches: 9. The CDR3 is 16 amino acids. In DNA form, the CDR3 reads TGTGCCAGCAGAGGGACAGGGGGCATGTCAGTCTATGGCTACACCTTC. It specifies CASRGTGGMSVYGYTF.

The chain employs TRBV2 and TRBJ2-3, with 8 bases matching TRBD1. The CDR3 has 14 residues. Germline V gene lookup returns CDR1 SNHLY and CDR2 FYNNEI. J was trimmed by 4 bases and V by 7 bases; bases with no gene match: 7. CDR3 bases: TGTGCCAGCAAGAAAGACAGGGGTTCAGATACGCAGTATTTT. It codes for CASKKDRGSDTQYF.

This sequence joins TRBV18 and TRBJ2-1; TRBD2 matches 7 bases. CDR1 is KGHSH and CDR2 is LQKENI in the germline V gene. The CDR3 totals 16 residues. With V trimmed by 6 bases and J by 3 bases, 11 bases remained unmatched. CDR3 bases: TGTGCCAGCTCCTCGCCAGTCCGGGGGGACTACAATGAGCAGTTCTTC. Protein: CASSSPVRGDYNEQFF.

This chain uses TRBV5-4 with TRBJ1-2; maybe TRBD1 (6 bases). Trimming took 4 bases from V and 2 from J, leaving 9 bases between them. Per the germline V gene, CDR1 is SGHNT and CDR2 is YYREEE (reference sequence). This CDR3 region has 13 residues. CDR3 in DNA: TGTGCCAGCAGCCACAGGGAAAACTATGGCTACACCTTC. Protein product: CASSHRENYGYTF. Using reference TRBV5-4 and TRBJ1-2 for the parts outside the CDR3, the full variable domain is ETGVTQSPTHLIKTRGQQVTLRCSSQSGHNTVSWYQQALGQGPQFIFQYYREEENGRGNFPPRFSGLQFPNYSSELNVNALELDDSALYLCASSHRENYGYTFGSGTRLTVV.

CDR3 loop: CASSEIGSGEETQYF. CDR3 nucleotide sequence: TGTGCCAGCAGTGAAATTGGGTCAGGGGAAGAGACCCAGTACTTC. The chain joins TRBV25-1 to TRBJ2-5; a possible D gene is TRBD1 (6 bases). CDR3 length equals 15 residues. Trimming shortened V by 2 bases and J by 3 bases, and 13 bases separated the two germline ends. Germline V gene data show CDR1 as MGHDK and CDR2 as SYGVNS.

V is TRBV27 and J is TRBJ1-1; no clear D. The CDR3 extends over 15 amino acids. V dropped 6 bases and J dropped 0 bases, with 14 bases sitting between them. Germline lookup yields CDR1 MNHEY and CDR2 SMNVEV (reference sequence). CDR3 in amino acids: CASSPTLFMNTEAFF. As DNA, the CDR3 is TGTGCCAGCAGCCCGACCCTTTTCATGAACACTGAAGCTTTCTTT.

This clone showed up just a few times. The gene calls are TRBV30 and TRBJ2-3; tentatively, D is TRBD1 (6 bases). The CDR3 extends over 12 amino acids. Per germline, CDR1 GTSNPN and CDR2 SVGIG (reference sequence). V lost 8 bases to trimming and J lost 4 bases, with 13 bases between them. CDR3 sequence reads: CAAGEAADTQYF. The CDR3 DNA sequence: TGTGCCGCAGGGGAAGCGGCAGATACGCAGTATTTT.

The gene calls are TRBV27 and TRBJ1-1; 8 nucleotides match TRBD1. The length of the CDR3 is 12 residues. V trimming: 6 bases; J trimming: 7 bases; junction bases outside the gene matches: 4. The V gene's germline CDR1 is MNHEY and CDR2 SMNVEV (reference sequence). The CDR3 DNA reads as TGTGCCAGCAGGGACAGGGACAATGAAGCTTTCTTT. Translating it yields CASRDRDNEAFF.

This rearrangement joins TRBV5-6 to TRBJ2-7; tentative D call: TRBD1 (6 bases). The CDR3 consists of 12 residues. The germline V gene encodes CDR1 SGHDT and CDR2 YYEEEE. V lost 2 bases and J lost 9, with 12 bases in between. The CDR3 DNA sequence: TGTGCCAGCAGCTTATGGACAGAAGGGCAGTACTTC. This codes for CASSLWTEGQYF.

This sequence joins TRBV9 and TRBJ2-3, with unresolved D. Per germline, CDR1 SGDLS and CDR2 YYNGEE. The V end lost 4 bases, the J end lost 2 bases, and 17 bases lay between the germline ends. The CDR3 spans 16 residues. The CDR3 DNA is TGTGCCAGCAGCCCCTGGACGGAAACCGCCACAGATACGCAGTATTTT. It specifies CASSPWTETATDTQYF.

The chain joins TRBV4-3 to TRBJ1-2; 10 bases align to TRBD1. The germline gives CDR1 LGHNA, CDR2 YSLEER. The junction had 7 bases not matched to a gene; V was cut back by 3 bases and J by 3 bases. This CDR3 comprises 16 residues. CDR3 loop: CASSQSRQGAYYGYTF. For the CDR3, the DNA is TGCGCCAGCAGCCAGAGCCGACAGGGGGCATACTATGGCTACACCTTC.

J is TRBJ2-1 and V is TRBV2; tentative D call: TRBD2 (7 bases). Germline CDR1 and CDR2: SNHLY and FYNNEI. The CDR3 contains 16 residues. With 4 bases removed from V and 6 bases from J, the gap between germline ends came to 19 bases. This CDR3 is CASSGRIAGALNEQFF. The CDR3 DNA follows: TGTGCCAGCAGTGGGCGGATCGCGGGGGCCCTCAATGAGCAGTTCTTC.

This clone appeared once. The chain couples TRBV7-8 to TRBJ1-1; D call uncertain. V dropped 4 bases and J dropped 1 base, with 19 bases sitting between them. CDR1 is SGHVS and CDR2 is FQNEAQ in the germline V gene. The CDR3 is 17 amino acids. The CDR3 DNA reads TGTGCCAGCAGCTCCATCAACTTTGGACCGTCGAACACTGAAGCTTTCTTT. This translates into CASSSINFGPSNTEAFF.